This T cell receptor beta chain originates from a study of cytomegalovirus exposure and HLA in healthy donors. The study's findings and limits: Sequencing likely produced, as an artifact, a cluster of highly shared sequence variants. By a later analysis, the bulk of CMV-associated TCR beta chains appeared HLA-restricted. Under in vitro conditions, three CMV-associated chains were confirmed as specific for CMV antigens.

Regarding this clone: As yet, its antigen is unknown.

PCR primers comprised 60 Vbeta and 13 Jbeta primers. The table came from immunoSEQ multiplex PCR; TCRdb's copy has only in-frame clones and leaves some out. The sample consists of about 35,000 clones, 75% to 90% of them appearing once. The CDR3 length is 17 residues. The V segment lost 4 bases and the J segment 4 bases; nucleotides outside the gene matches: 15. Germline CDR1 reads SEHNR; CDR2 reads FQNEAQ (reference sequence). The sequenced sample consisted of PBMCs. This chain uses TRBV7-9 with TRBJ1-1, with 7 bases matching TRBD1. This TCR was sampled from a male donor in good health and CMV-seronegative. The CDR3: CASSSSPLGRGFTEAFF. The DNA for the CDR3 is TGTGCCAGCAGCTCATCCCCCCTGGGCAGGGGGTTCACTGAAGCTTTCTTT.